The 25 T cell receptor beta chains in this list originate from one sample, sequenced in a study of shared clonotypes between healthy human individuals. CD45RO negativity and positive selection for CCR7 defined naive CD8 cells, a population that excluded terminally differentiated effector memory CD45RA+ cells. The method was immunoSEQ multiplex PCR; TCRdb's version includes in-frame clones alone and lacks a portion of them. The sample carries about 600,000 clones, just under 97% recorded once. The sequencing sample was made of naive CD8+ T cells sorted from blood. The receptor set was obtained from a woman younger than 45 in good health.

The V and J genes are TRBV19 and TRBJ1-1, with 7 bases lining up with TRBD1. The CDR3 contains 15 residues. Germline values: CDR1 LNHDA, CDR2 SQIVND (reference sequence). With V trimmed by 5 bases and J by 3 bases, 9 bases remained unmatched. CDR3 sequence: CASSGDRELDTEAFF. DNA for the CDR3: TGTGCCAGTAGTGGAGACAGGGAGTTGGACACTGAAGCTTTCTTT. Drawing the rest from reference TRBV19 and TRBJ1-1, the complete variable domain is DGGITQSPKYLFRKEGQNVTLSCEQNLNHDAMYWYRQDPGQGLRLIYYSQIVNDFQKGDIAEGYSVSREKKESFPLTVTSAQKNPTAFYLCASSGDRELDTEAFFGQGTRLTVV.

This chain joins TRBV4-1 and TRBJ2-7; 11 nucleotides align to TRBD2. V lost 1 base and J lost 2; bases outside the gene matches: 4. The length of the CDR3 is 16 residues. CDR1 is MGHRA and CDR2 is YSYEKL in the germline V gene. The CDR3 region is CASSQVSGRATYEQYF. The CDR3 nucleotides are TGCGCCAGCAGCCAAGTTAGCGGGAGGGCCACCTACGAGCAGTACTTC.

The sample holds one count of this clone. The rearrangement joins TRBV6-5 to TRBJ2-7; D not resolved. The length of the CDR3 is 13 residues. Germline lookup yields CDR1 MNHEY and CDR2 SVGAGI. V was trimmed by 2 bases and J by 5 bases, leaving 10 bases between them. The CDR3 DNA follows: TGTGCCAGCAGTTACGGGGTGCGCGACGAGCAGTACTTC. It translates to CASSYGVRDEQYF.

The chain employs TRBV4-1 and TRBJ2-2; no reliable D call. Germline loops: CDR1 MGHRA, CDR2 YSYEKL. V was pared by 1 base and J by 0 bases, with 3 bases between. The CDR3 is 14 residues long. The CDR3 loop is CASSQVSNTGELFF. The CDR3, as DNA: TGCGCCAGCAGCCAAGTTTCGAACACCGGGGAGCTGTTTTTT.

The chain employs TRBV19 and TRBJ1-1; no firm D call. The germline V gene encodes CDR1 LNHDA and CDR2 SQIVND (reference sequence). CDR3 length equals 13 residues. V lost 7 bases and J 4 bases, leaving 13 bases between the germline ends. CDR3 bases: TGTGCCAGTACCAGCACTAGGGCCACTGAAGCTTTCTTT. This sequence encodes CASTSTRATEAFF.

This clone was seen more than once but under ten times. This chain connects TRBV2 to TRBJ2-7, with D perhaps TRBD2 (6 bases). V was pared by 11 bases and J by 4 bases, with 9 bases between. The CDR3 has 10 amino acids. Germline V CDR1 and CDR2: SNHLY, FYNNEI. CDR3 sequence (DNA): TGTGCCTCGGGAGTTTACGAGCAGTACTTC. Protein sequence: CASGVYEQYF.

This chain joins TRBV7-9 and TRBJ2-1, with a weak D call TRBD2 (6 bases). This CDR3 has 17 residues. Trimming took off 6 bases at V and 5 bases at J, with 23 bases between the two ends. Germline V CDR1 and CDR2: SEHNR, FQNEAQ (reference sequence). The CDR3 coding sequence is TGTGCCAGCAGATCGGGTATAGCGCCCCGGGGGAACAATGAGCAGTTCTTC. Its translation is CASRSGIAPRGNNEQFF. Using reference TRBV7-9 and TRBJ2-1 for the parts outside the CDR3, the full variable domain is DTGVSQNPRHKITKRGQNVTFRCDPISEHNRLYWYRQTLGQGPEFLTYFQNEAQLEKSRLLSDRFSAERPKGSFSTLEIQRTEQGDSAMYLCASRSGIAPRGNNEQFFGPGTRLTVL.

This chain joins TRBV5-6 and TRBJ1-2; D gene ambiguous. V shed 2 bases and J shed 2 bases, with 7 bases lying between them. CDR1 and CDR2 (germline): SGHDT, YYEEEE. CDR3 length: 13 residues. CDR3 coding DNA: TGTGCCAGCAGCTTAGGACGAAACTATGGCTACACCTTC. As protein: CASSLGRNYGYTF.

The rearrangement joins TRBV2 to TRBJ2-1; TRBD2 aligns across 9 bases. The CDR3 sequence is 12 residues long. Germline V gene sequence: CDR1 SNHLY, CDR2 FYNNEI. In DNA, the CDR3 is TGTACTGGACTAGCGCAACACAATGAGCAGTTCTTC. This encodes CTGLAQHNEQFF.

This chain joins TRBV7-9 and TRBJ1-2; D unresolved. Germline CDR1 and CDR2: SEHNR and FQNEAQ (reference sequence). The CDR3 spans 15 residues. Trimming stripped 0 bases from V and 4 bases from J, with 12 bases between. The CDR3 sequence is CASSLAEGLGYGYTF. DNA of the CDR3: TGTGCCAGCAGCTTAGCGGAGGGATTAGGCTATGGCTACACCTTC.

This clone occurred once. The genes are TRBV28 and TRBJ2-7; D gene ambiguous. Germline V gene sequence: CDR1 MDHEN, CDR2 SYDVKM. Trimming left V 2 bases short and J 2 bases short, with 7 bases between. CDR3 length: 13 amino acids. The CDR3 here is CASSLGQPYEQYF. The CDR3, as DNA: TGTGCCAGCAGTTTAGGCCAGCCCTACGAGCAGTACTTC.

The rearrangement joins TRBV7-9 to TRBJ1-2; tentatively, D is TRBD1 (5 bases). The ends were cut back, 3 bases at V and 3 bases at J, with 17 bases in the middle. The CDR3 is 16 residues long. Germline V gene sequence: CDR1 SEHNR, CDR2 FQNEAQ (reference sequence). The CDR3 sequence: CASSFLRGEAHYGYTF. CDR3 DNA: TGTGCCAGCAGCTTTCTAAGGGGCGAAGCTCACTATGGCTACACCTTC.

This chain uses TRBV19 with TRBJ2-7; 9 bases are a match to TRBD1. Per the germline V gene, CDR1 is LNHDA and CDR2 is SQIVND (reference sequence). The CDR3 totals 15 residues. V dropped 5 bases and J dropped 3; count of bases not matched to a gene: 8. The CDR3 loop is CASSLSGTGFYEQYF. CDR3 coding DNA: TGTGCCAGTAGTCTCTCCGGGACAGGGTTCTACGAGCAGTACTTC.

The rearrangement joins TRBV19 to TRBJ1-1, with D possibly being TRBD1 (5 bases). V lost 3 bases and J 7 bases, leaving 9 bases between the germline ends. The CDR3 is 12 residues long. Germline-derived CDR1 and CDR2 are LNHDA and SQIVND (reference sequence). CDR3 sequence: CASSIGAVEAFF. The CDR3, as DNA: TGTGCCAGTAGTATCGGGGCAGTTGAAGCTTTCTTT.

The CDR3 reads CASSLSNYNEQFF. In DNA form, the CDR3 reads TGTGCCAGCAGTTTATCGAACTACAATGAGCAGTTCTTC. This rearrangement joins TRBV27 to TRBJ2-1; no clear D. The CDR3 loop spans 13 amino acids. Germline V gene sequence: CDR1 MNHEY, CDR2 SMNVEV (reference sequence). The ends were cut back, 0 bases at V and 3 bases at J, with 3 bases in the middle.

V and J are TRBV11-2 and TRBJ2-1, with no clear D. From germline, CDR1 is SGHAT and CDR2 FQNNGV. This CDR3 has 12 amino acids. Trimming removed 5 bases at V and 10 bases at J, with 12 bases between. As DNA, the CDR3 is TGTGCCAGCAGCATGCGACTGGGAGAGCAGTTCTTC. Its protein product is CASSMRLGEQFF. Together with reference TRBV11-2 and TRBJ2-1, the CDR3 gives the full variable domain: EAGVAQSPRYKIIEKRQSVAFWCNPISGHATLYWYQQILGQGPKLLIQFQNNGVVDDSQLPKDRFSAERLKGVDSTLKIQPAKLEDSAVYLCASSMRLGEQFFGPGTRLTVL.

CDR3 coding DNA: TGTGCCAGCAGCCCGGGGGGACTAGCAGGCGAGCAGTACTTC. It codes for CASSPGGLAGEQYF. The gene calls are TRBV11-3 and TRBJ2-7; TRBD2 agrees at 9 bases. The V gene's germline CDR1 is SGHNT and CDR2 YENEEA. The CDR3 runs 14 residues. The V and J ends lost 5 bases and 6 bases, in that order; junction bases with no gene match: 8.

The CDR3, as DNA: TGTGCCAGCACCCCCCACAGTCGGTACGAGCAGTACTTC. Encoded protein: CASTPHSRYEQYF. V is TRBV7-9 and J is TRBJ2-7; D not resolved. CDR1 and CDR2 from the germline V gene are SEHNR and FQNEAQ (reference sequence). The ends were cut back, 7 bases at V and 4 bases at J, with 14 bases in the middle. The CDR3 has 13 amino acids.

The chain recombines TRBV21-1 with TRBJ2-4. TRBV21-1 corresponds to a pseudogene. The CDR3 runs to 14 residues. In DNA, the CDR3 is TGTGCCAGCAGCAAGAGCAGAGCCAAAAACATTCAGTACTTC. Translated, it gives CASSKSRAKNIQYF.

The chain carries TRBV19 and TRBJ2-6; the match to TRBD1 covers 8 bases. V trimming: 0 bases; J trimming: 2 bases; junction bases outside the gene matches: 3. CDR3 length: 17 residues. Germline lookup yields CDR1 LNHDA and CDR2 SQIVND (reference sequence). The CDR3 spells CASSIDLDRAGANVLTF. The CDR3 coding sequence is TGTGCCAGTAGTATAGATCTGGACAGGGCTGGGGCCAACGTCCTGACTTTC.

The chain is built from TRBV30 and TRBJ1-1; no reliable D call. The CDR3 is made up of 13 amino acids. Germline values: CDR1 GTSNPN, CDR2 SVGIG (reference sequence). Trimming pared 5 bases from V and 1 base from J, leaving 11 bases between. The CDR3 DNA is TGTGCCTGGGGCCTAACGGGGAACACTGAAGCTTTCTTT. It translates to CAWGLTGNTEAFF.

This clone is a singleton in its sample. The rearrangement uses TRBV9 and TRBJ2-3; D possibly corresponds to TRBD2 (6 bases). This CDR3 comprises 16 residues. V was trimmed by 3 bases and J by 5 bases, leaving 19 bases between them. The germline CDR1 and CDR2 sequences are SGDLS and YYNGEE. CDR3 in DNA: TGTGCCAGCAGCGACCCTCTAGCGAGTGCCCTAGATACGCAGTATTTT. It yields the protein CASSDPLASALDTQYF. Complete variable domain (other parts from reference TRBV9 and TRBJ2-3): DSGVTQTPKHLITATGQRVTLRCSPRSGDLSVYWYQQSLDQGLQFLIQYYNGEERAKGNILERFSAQQFPDLHSELNLSSLELGDSALYFCASSDPLASALDTQYFGPGTRLTVL.

V usage is TRBV14 and J usage is TRBJ2-7, with a possible D match to TRBD2 (5 bases). V lost 3 bases to trimming and J lost 7 bases, with 16 bases between them. CDR1 and CDR2 from the germline V gene are SGHDN and FVKESK. The CDR3 spans 14 residues. As DNA, the CDR3 is TGTGCCAGCAGCCATTGGACGGGAACGTTTGAGCAGTACTTC. Translated: CASSHWTGTFEQYF.

Concerning this clone: The identical CDR3 is also encoded by other nucleotide sequences in the sample. The gene calls are TRBV6-5 and TRBJ2-2; D uncertain. The CDR3 extends over 12 amino acids. The V end lost 2 bases, the J end lost 6 bases, and 4 bases lay between the germline ends. The germline V gene has CDR1 MNHEY and CDR2 SVGAGI. The chain's CDR3 is CASSYRAGELFF. As DNA, the CDR3 is TGTGCCAGCAGTTACAGGGCCGGGGAGCTGTTTTTT.

J is TRBJ2-1 and V is TRBV4-1; 13 nucleotides match TRBD2. Germline V gene data show CDR1 as MGHRA and CDR2 as YSYEKL. V trimming: 4 bases; J trimming: 4 bases; junction bases outside the gene matches: 4. The CDR3 spans 16 residues. The CDR3 DNA sequence: TGCGCCAGCAGCCCCTTGACTAGCGGGGGGTACAATGAGCAGTTCTTC. It encodes CASSPLTSGGYNEQFF.